The TCR beta chain under discussion was sequenced for a study of untreated major depressive disorder. The study's findings and limits: Findings may not generalize because the study sample was small. CD4+ T cells from depressed patients used TRBV05-01 (Vbeta 5.1) more often than controls.

This clone was seen a few times. Its target is unknown. Excluded: major illness, comorbidity, regular medication, drug use, over 100 g alcohol weekly. Blood, about 30 ml, was drawn into EDTA tubes. Profiled with immunoSEQ multiplex PCR; TCRdb holds only in-frame clones, not every one. Among approximately 25,000 clones listed, about nine tenths were seen once. After removal of 2 bases from V and 3 bases from J, the junction contained 7 bases not matched to a gene. Per the germline V gene, CDR1 is SGHRS and CDR2 is YFSETQ. This CDR3 comprises 15 residues. This clonotype was obtained from a woman in her thirties with major depressive disorder. V usage is TRBV5-1 and J usage is TRBJ2-5, with 7 bases aligning to TRBD1. The specimen was CD4+ T cells from PBMCs. CDR3 sequence reads: CASSFGQAPKETQYF. The DNA of the CDR3 is TGCGCCAGCAGCTTTGGACAGGCCCCTAAAGAGACCCAGTACTTC.